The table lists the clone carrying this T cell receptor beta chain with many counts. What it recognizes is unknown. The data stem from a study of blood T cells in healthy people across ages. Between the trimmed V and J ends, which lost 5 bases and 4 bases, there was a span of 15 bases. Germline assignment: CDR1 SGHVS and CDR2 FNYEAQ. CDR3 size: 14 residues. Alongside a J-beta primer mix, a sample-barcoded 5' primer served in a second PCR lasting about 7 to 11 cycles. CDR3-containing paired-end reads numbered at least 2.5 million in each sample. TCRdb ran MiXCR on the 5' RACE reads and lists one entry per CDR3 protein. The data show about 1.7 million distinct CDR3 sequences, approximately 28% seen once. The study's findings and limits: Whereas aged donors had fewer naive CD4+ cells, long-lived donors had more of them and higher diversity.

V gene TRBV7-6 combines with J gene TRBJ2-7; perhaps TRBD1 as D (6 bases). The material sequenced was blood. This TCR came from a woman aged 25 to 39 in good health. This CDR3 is CASSPRDIGYEQYF. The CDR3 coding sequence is TGTGCCAGCAGCCCCCGGGACATAGGATACGAGCAGTACTTC. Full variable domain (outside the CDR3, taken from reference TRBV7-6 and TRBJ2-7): GAGVSQSPRYKVTKRGQDVALRCDPISGHVSLYWYRQALGQGPEFLTYFNYEAQQDKSGLPNDRFSAERPEGSISTLTIQRTEQRDSAMYRCASSPRDIGYEQYFGPGTRLTVT.